Sequencing of this T cell receptor (beta chain) was carried out in a study of CD4 T cells in relation to SARS-CoV-2 and coronaviruses (dated by TCRdb to 2020 to 2022). In the study overall: Patient-derived lymphoblastoid cell lines were used to map the HLA restriction of shared crossreactive spike epitopes. The Adaptive Biotechnologies TCR-sequencing kit was used to sequence samples from three pre-COVID donors and the naive versus memory experiments, while other data came from Illumina-based sequencing. At the level of individual TCR clonotypes, the study measured memory CD4+ T cell crossreactivity between SARS-CoV-2 spike protein and common cold coronavirus spike proteins. A different, Illumina-based TCR-beta assay was used to sequence expansion assays from other donors in the study. Broad study findings and their caveats: Naive versus memory sequencing indicated that memory recall responses, rather than primary responses primed during culture, are detected by the assay. Memory CD4+ clonotypes crossrecognizing SARS-CoV-2 and at least one common cold coronavirus spike were found in 55% to 70% of donors. Pre-pandemic and post-infection samples were not both contributed by any donor, so tracing of the source of pre-existing responses was limited. Crossreactive clones showed significantly weaker SARS-CoV-2-driven expansion than monoreactive clones, consistent with antigenic imprinting. Small numbers of patients and of tested TCRs limited the study. Because the crossreactivity analysis focused on spike protein, crossreactivity against other viral proteins was not assessed.

For CDR1 and CDR2, the germline V gene (reference sequence) lists WNHNN and SYGVQD. V gives up 5 bases and J gives up 0 bases, and the segment between their germline ends measures 20 bases. Including the terminal cysteine and phenylalanine, the CDR3 comprises 18 residues. Only the CDR3 portion is preserved as DNA: 54 bases, with reading frame beginning at the first base. CD4+ T cells from unexposed donors were collected before the COVID-19 pandemic (2011-2018). Naive and memory CD4+ T cells were separated from cryopreserved PBMCs by CD4 enrichment followed by EasySep naive CD4+ T cell enrichment. The leukapheresis product for the unexposed donors was obtained through commercial purchase. PBMCs were isolated from leukapheresis product or whole blood by Ficoll-Paque PLUS gradient centrifugation. PBMCs were either cryopreserved at -140°C or used fresh in the expansion assay. The QIAamp Micro DNA Kit was used to extract genomic DNA from the CD4+ T cells.

Deep-resolution immunoSEQ TCR-beta sequencing was performed on DNA from uncultured naive and memory CD4+ T cells. The original methods were these. During preprocessing, nonproductive sequences were discarded, as were any CDR3s that did not begin with C, did not end with F or W, or were shorter than 7 amino acids. Cultured and uncultured naive and memory CD4+ repertoires were searched for previously identified spike- and CEF-reactive CDR3s. After three terminal residues were trimmed from each end, CDR3 homology was quantified as pairwise Levenshtein distance using the stringdist R package. TCRdb holds this immuneACCESS table with in-frame rearrangements only. Some clones are missing; in checked studies, unresolved V genes explain under half, and the rest has no known cause. That table furnishes V, J and clone size, whereas the DNA furnished D and trimming. The sample profile shows about 68,000 clones; 93% of them were found once. Jointly, the top ten make up 0.2% to 0.25% of the sample.

Remarks on this clone: Its antigen remains undetermined. The sample holds no much larger clone one base away, and base qualities are not on file.

The clonotype comes from a human donor in good health. The chain is encoded by TRBV10-1 joined to TRBJ2-4; TRBD2 is perhaps the D gene, given 5 matching bases. The sequenced sample was naive CD4+ T cells from PBMCs. The cell subset or site label on this specimen signifies: naive CD4+ T cells isolated by negative enrichment. Here is the DNA: TGCGCCAGCAGTTTCGGGAAGGAAGCCTTTCTAGCCAAAAACATTCAGTACTTC. The resulting protein is CASSFGKEAFLAKNIQYF.